This T cell receptor beta chain was captured in a study of blood T cell repertoires in COVID-19. Study information: Whether acute or convalescent, the COVID-19 samples came from the United States, Italy and Spain.

J gave up 4 bases and V 5 bases, and 5 bases lay outside the gene matches. This CDR3 comprises 15 residues. Germline V gives CDR1 SGHVS, CDR2 FNYEAQ. Per the study methods: The authors estimated nucleated cell counts from reference gene primer amplification. TCRdb keeps only in-frame clones here, not all; method: immunoSEQ multiplex PCR. That table furnishes V, J and clone size, whereas the DNA furnished D and trimming. The sample carries around 200,000 clones, roughly nine tenths recorded once. The sequencing input was peripheral blood. This receptor was taken from a man aged 35 to 55 with acute or convalescent COVID-19. This chain connects TRBV7-6 to TRBJ1-1; 12 bases line up with TRBD1. As DNA, the CDR3 is TGTGCCAGCAGCCCACGGGACAGGGGGCTCACTGAAGCTTTCTTT. Protein: CASSPRDRGLTEAFF.